This TCR beta chain was recorded in a study of T cell responses to AZD1222 COVID-19 vaccine. Regarding this clone: Its target is not known.

Study-level points and caveats: Recipients of two AZD1222 doses showed rising Spike-specific TCR breadth and depth. AZD1222 recipients seropositive at baseline numbered only six. A reported finding is that nearly half of spike-specific TCRs target unmutated variant regions. Along spike, vaccine-associated CD4 TCRs were found throughout, with dominance at 160-218 and 743-854.

Sequencing used immunoSEQ multiplex PCR; TCRdb keeps in-frame clones, though not all of them. The table lists roughly 110,000 clones, roughly 90% of them singletons. This CDR3 spans 17 amino acids. Germline values: CDR1 MNHEY, CDR2 SVGEGT. V was pared by 2 bases and J by 1 base, with 9 bases of the junction left unmatched. The clonotype was recovered from an adult in good health. This sample comprised peripheral blood, obtained on day 0 of AZD1222 vaccination. This sequence joins TRBV6-2 or TRBV6-3 and TRBJ2-5, with TRBD2 identical over 8 bases. CDR3 protein: CASSYLIAGRAQETQYF. CDR3 nucleotide sequence: TGTGCCAGCAGTTACCTAATAGCGGGAAGGGCCCAAGAGACCCAGTACTTC.